The source of this T cell receptor beta chain is a study of T cell repertoires in cytomegalovirus infection. At the level of the study: Through public TCR beta signatures, both CMV infection and matching HLA type were indicated. Whole-study results and caveats: The study found HLA-C-restricted CMV-specific TCR beta clonotypes dominating the ex vivo response. Cumulative frequency (of public TCR beta family members) identified carriers of CMV plus the relevant HLA.

Germline V gives CDR1 MDHEN, CDR2 SYDVKM. There are 11 residues in the CDR3. V was clipped by 7 bases and J by 5 bases, with 8 bases between them. As for this clonotype: As yet, its antigen is unknown.

TCRdb called the reads again in MiXCR, with one record for every CDR3 protein. The sample consists of a few hundred thousand distinct CDR3 sequences, about 13% of them appearing once. The source material was PBMCs. This clonotype was sampled from a human donor in good health (CMV status not recorded). Some clones in this sample may be carry-over from other donors' samples. The chain links TRBV28 to TRBJ2-5, with D uncertain. The DNA of the CDR3 is TGTGCCAGCAATGCTAGGGAGACCCAGTACTTC. It translates to CASNARETQYF.